The 32 T cell receptor beta chains below all came from one sample that was sequenced in a study of shared clonotypes between healthy human individuals. It was CD45RO-negative cells, positively selected for CCR7, that made up naive CD8 cells, with terminally differentiated effector memory CD45RA+ cells excluded. Only in-frame clones appear in the TCRdb table, and some are missing; sequencing was by immunoSEQ multiplex PCR. Among under 700,000 clones listed, 85% to 95% were seen once. The sequencing input was naive CD8+ T cells sorted from blood. The receptors originated from a woman in her thirties in good health.

Concerning this clone itself: The same CDR3 also results from other DNA sequences found in this sample. The chain is built from TRBV2 and TRBJ2-2; perhaps TRBD1 as D (5 bases). The germline gives CDR1 SNHLY, CDR2 FYNNEI. V was trimmed by 5 bases and J by 0 bases, leaving 7 bases between them. This CDR3 is built from 14 residues. The CDR3 DNA reads as TGTGCCAGCAGTCGCAGGGCGAACACCGGGGAGCTGTTTTTT. Its protein product is CASSRRANTGELFF.

This clone was found a few times. The genes are TRBV6-5 and TRBJ1-5, with 10 bases matching TRBD1. With 10 bases clipped from V and 6 bases from J, the junction kept 6 bases outside the gene matches. Per the germline V gene, CDR1 is MNHEY and CDR2 is SVGAGI. CDR3 length: 13 residues. The CDR3 here is CATRTGGSQPQHF. The CDR3 DNA reads as TGTGCCACCCGGACAGGGGGAAGTCAGCCCCAGCATTTT.

The chain's CDR3 is CASSLGQGHSYEQYF. The CDR3 nucleotides read TGTGCCAGCAGCCTCGGACAGGGGCACTCCTACGAGCAGTACTTC. V usage is TRBV14 and J usage is TRBJ2-7; 9 bases fit TRBD1. The CDR3 loop spans 15 amino acids. The J segment lost 0 bases and the V segment lost 4 bases, leaving 4 bases of the junction unmatched. Looked up from germline, CDR1 is SGHDN and CDR2 is FVKESK.

The V gene is TRBV27, the J gene TRBJ2-1, with D perhaps matching TRBD2 (6 bases). Looked up from germline, CDR1 is MNHEY and CDR2 is SMNVEV (reference sequence). There are 16 residues in the CDR3. V gave up 7 bases and J gave up 5 bases, with 21 bases separating them. CDR3 nucleotides: TGTGCCAGCACCCAAAGGGCCGGGACTTTCGACAATGAGCAGTTCTTC. Its protein is CASTQRAGTFDNEQFF.

The V call is TRBV2, the J call TRBJ2-7; TRBD2 aligns across 8 bases. Germline V lookup: CDR1 SNHLY, CDR2 FYNNEI. V lost 8 bases to trimming and J lost 0 bases; unmatched junction nucleotides: 15. The CDR3 length is 17 residues. CDR3 residues: CASRRGSGTPYSYEQYF. For the CDR3, the DNA is TGTGCCAGCCGCCGGGGTAGCGGGACCCCTTACTCCTACGAGCAGTACTTC.

V gene TRBV4-2 combines with J gene TRBJ2-7; TRBD2 matches 10 bases. J gave up 2 bases and V 4 bases, and 5 bases lay outside the gene matches. The CDR3 has 15 amino acids. Germline values: CDR1 LGHNA, CDR2 YNFKEQ. CDR3 residues: CASSRGLAEAYEQYF. CDR3 coding DNA: TGTGCCAGCAGCCGAGGACTAGCGGAAGCCTACGAGCAGTACTTC.

Worth noting for this clone: In the same sample, other DNA sequences code for this CDR3. The CDR3 DNA reads as TGTGCCTGGAGTGTAAGTGGGTCCTACGAGCAGTACTTC. The encoded protein is CAWSVSGSYEQYF. The chain uses TRBV30 and TRBJ2-7; D is ambiguous. Trimming removed 0 bases at V and 1 base at J, with 7 bases between. Germline lookup yields CDR1 GTSNPN and CDR2 SVGIG (reference sequence). CDR3 size: 13 residues.

This chain connects TRBV5-6 to TRBJ1-1, with TRBD1 as a possible D gene (6 bases). Germline-derived CDR1 and CDR2 are SGHDT and YYEEEE. The ends were cut back, 5 bases at V and 3 bases at J, with 11 bases in the middle. The CDR3 contains 13 residues. The CDR3 here is CASSWQGHTEAFF. The CDR3 DNA reads as TGTGCCAGCAGTTGGCAGGGGCACACTGAAGCTTTCTTT.

V usage is TRBV28 and J usage is TRBJ1-1; no firm D call. The germline gives CDR1 MDHEN, CDR2 SYDVKM. The CDR3 sequence is 13 residues long. V shed 3 bases and J shed 5 bases, with 10 bases lying between them. The chain's CDR3 is CASSLAGPTEAFF. DNA of the CDR3: TGTGCCAGCAGTTTGGCCGGACCTACTGAAGCTTTCTTT. Combining the CDR3 with reference TRBV28 and TRBJ1-1 gives the whole variable domain DVKVTQSSRYLVKRTGEKVFLECVQDMDHENMFWYRQDPGLGLRLIYFSYDVKMKEKGDIPEGYSVSREKKERFSLILESASTNQTSMYLCASSLAGPTEAFFGQGTRLTVV.

V usage is TRBV15 and J usage is TRBJ1-4, with D tentatively TRBD1 (5 bases). Trimming left V 1 base short and J 6 bases short, with 9 bases between. The CDR3 consists of 14 residues. Germline CDR1 reads LNHNV; CDR2 reads YYDKDF (reference sequence). Here the CDR3 reads CATSRGRGDEKLFF. The CDR3 bases are TGTGCCACCAGCAGAGGGAGGGGTGATGAAAAACTGTTTTTT.

In this sample, this clone turned up a few times. The chain uses TRBV9 and TRBJ1-2; no firm D call. The V gene lost 3 bases and the J gene lost 7 bases, with 4 bases spanning the gap. Germline loops: CDR1 SGDLS, CDR2 YYNGEE. The CDR3 spans 10 residues. The CDR3 reads CASSGTGYTF. In DNA form, the CDR3 reads TGTGCCAGCAGCGGCACTGGCTACACCTTC. Drawing the rest from reference TRBV9 and TRBJ1-2, the complete variable domain is DSGVTQTPKHLITATGQRVTLRCSPRSGDLSVYWYQQSLDQGLQFLIQYYNGEERAKGNILERFSAQQFPDLHSELNLSSLELGDSALYFCASSGTGYTFGSGTRLTVV.

V is TRBV27 and J is TRBJ2-5; 12 bases fit TRBD2. The J call is in doubt because the DNA end fits TRBJ2-7 better. CDR1 is MNHEY and CDR2 is SMNVEV in the germline V gene (reference sequence). The CDR3 spans 16 residues. CDR3 coding DNA: TGTGCCAGCAGTCCCCCGACTAGCGGGAGTTCCTACGAGCAGTACTTC. Its translation is CASSPPTSGSSYEQYF.

The V call is TRBV6-6, the J call TRBJ2-7; 10 nucleotides align to TRBD1. The germline gives CDR1 MNHNY, CDR2 SVGAGI (reference sequence). The CDR3 contains 16 residues. V was pared by 8 bases and J by 2 bases, with 12 bases of the junction left unmatched. CDR3: CASYGTGVSSTYEQYF. CDR3 nucleotides: TGTGCCAGCTACGGGACAGGGGTCTCCTCGACCTACGAGCAGTACTTC.

The gene calls are TRBV7-9 and TRBJ2-7, with 12 bases lining up with TRBD2. CDR1 is SEHNR, CDR2 FQNEAQ, per germline (reference sequence). After removal of 4 bases from V and 3 bases from J, the junction contained 4 bases not matched to a gene. The CDR3 loop spans 15 amino acids. The CDR3: CASSSETSGGYEQYF. CDR3 DNA: TGTGCCAGCAGCTCCGAGACTAGCGGGGGCTACGAGCAGTACTTC.

The CDR3 nucleotides are TGTGCCAGCAGTTTGGGGACAGGCTCAGTCAAGCAGTACTTC. As protein: CASSLGTGSVKQYF. The gene calls are TRBV27 and TRBJ2-7, with TRBD1 matching over 8 bases. This CDR3 comprises 14 residues. After removal of 3 bases from V and 8 bases from J, the junction contained 9 bases not matched to a gene. Germline V CDR1 and CDR2: MNHEY, SMNVEV (reference sequence).

The table lists this clone with a count of one. The chain is built from TRBV10-3 and TRBJ2-1; TRBD2 matches 7 bases. The V segment lost 7 bases and the J segment 4 bases; nucleotides outside the gene matches: 10. This CDR3 has 15 amino acids. CDR1 is ENHRY, CDR2 SYGVKD, per germline. The CDR3 reads CAITETPGGYNEQFF. For the CDR3, the DNA is TGTGCCATCACCGAAACTCCGGGGGGATACAATGAGCAGTTCTTC.

This chain links TRBV4-1 with TRBJ1-5; D is unresolved. The CDR3 runs to 15 residues. Trimming pared 0 bases from V and 9 bases from J, leaving 15 bases between. Germline lookup yields CDR1 MGHRA and CDR2 YSYEKL. The CDR3 spells CASSQDEGWRRPQHF. The DNA for the CDR3 is TGCGCCAGCAGCCAAGACGAAGGATGGCGGCGGCCCCAGCATTTT.

This clone has only one observation. The chain has TRBV28 and TRBJ1-6; D is uncertain. There are 13 residues in the CDR3. Germline V gene data show CDR1 as MDHEN and CDR2 as SYDVKM. Trimming shortened V by 6 bases and J by 4 bases, and 7 bases separated the two germline ends. The CDR3 is CASSLGYNSPLHF. DNA of the CDR3: TGTGCCAGCAGCCTAGGGTATAATTCACCCCTCCACTTT.

The chain uses TRBV5-8 and TRBJ2-7; TRBD2 agrees at 9 bases. V shed 10 bases and J 1 base; nucleotides not matched to a gene: 9. The germline gives CDR1 SGHTS, CDR2 YDEGEE. The CDR3 extends over 14 amino acids. CDR3 coding DNA: TGTGCCGGCCCGCCTAGCGGGGTTTCCTACGAGCAGTACTTC. It encodes CAGPPSGVSYEQYF.

Points on this clone: The sample contains more than one DNA sequence encoding this CDR3. The rearrangement links TRBV29-1 to TRBJ2-7; 9 nucleotides line up with TRBD1. The CDR3 consists of 12 residues. Trimming cost V 4 bases and J 2 bases; bases outside gene matches: 0. In germline, CDR1 is SQVTM, CDR2 ANQGSEA. CDR3 amino acids: CSVGQGAYEQYF. Written as DNA, the CDR3 is TGCAGCGTTGGACAGGGGGCCTACGAGCAGTACTTC.

This chain joins TRBV4-1 and TRBJ2-2, with D maybe TRBD1 (6 bases). The CDR3 totals 19 residues. From germline, CDR1 is MGHRA and CDR2 YSYEKL. V lost 1 base and J lost 2, with 20 bases in between. In DNA form, the CDR3 reads TGCGCCAGCAGCCAAGGGACGGGTACAGGGATTCTAAACACCGGGGAGCTGTTTTTT. Its protein is CASSQGTGTGILNTGELFF.

Worth noting for this clone: In the same sample, other DNA sequences code for this CDR3. The chain uses TRBV27 and TRBJ1-1; D ambiguous. The CDR3 runs to 12 residues. V lost 4 bases and J lost 4, with 7 bases in between. Germline V gene data show CDR1 as MNHEY and CDR2 as SMNVEV (reference sequence). The DNA of the CDR3 is TGTGCCAGCAGTTCTGCGGGCACTGAAGCTTTCTTT. Its translation is CASSSAGTEAFF.

The chain has TRBV9 and TRBJ1-1; 7 bases line up with TRBD1. This CDR3 has 13 amino acids. The V gene's germline CDR1 is SGDLS and CDR2 YYNGEE. The V and J ends lost 3 bases and 11 bases, in that order; junction bases with no gene match: 10. DNA for the CDR3: TGTGCCAGCAGCGAGAACAGGGGAGGAAAGGCTTTCTTT. It yields the protein CASSENRGGKAFF.

The genes are TRBV4-1 and TRBJ2-7; 10 bases match TRBD2. Trimming cost V 4 bases and J 6 bases; bases outside gene matches: 9. The CDR3 length is 15 residues. The V gene's germline CDR1 is MGHRA and CDR2 YSYEKL. The CDR3 sequence: CASSLEPGLATEQYF. The CDR3 coding sequence is TGCGCCAGCAGCCTAGAACCGGGACTAGCGACCGAGCAGTACTTC.

The gene calls are TRBV19 and TRBJ2-3; 10 bases are a match to TRBD1. Germline CDR1 reads LNHDA; CDR2 reads SQIVND (reference sequence). The CDR3 sequence is 15 residues long. V shed 5 bases, J shed 5 bases, and the junction held 7 bases outside the gene matches. The CDR3: CASSLTGTGVDTQYF. The CDR3 DNA reads as TGTGCCAGTAGTCTAACCGGGACAGGGGTAGATACGCAGTATTTT. Together with reference TRBV19 and TRBJ2-3, the CDR3 gives the full variable domain: DGGITQSPKYLFRKEGQNVTLSCEQNLNHDAMYWYRQDPGQGLRLIYYSQIVNDFQKGDIAEGYSVSREKKESFPLTVTSAQKNPTAFYLCASSLTGTGVDTQYFGPGTRLTVL.

The chain links TRBV19 to TRBJ2-7, with 9 bases aligning to TRBD1. Germline assignment: CDR1 LNHDA and CDR2 SQIVND (reference sequence). The CDR3 spans 16 residues. V lost 5 bases, J lost 2 bases, and 10 bases stayed unmatched. CDR3 DNA sequence: TGTGCCAGTAGTTCAGCCCCGGGACAGGGCACCTACGAGCAGTACTTC. Encoded protein: CASSSAPGQGTYEQYF. The whole variable domain, remainder taken from reference TRBV19 and TRBJ2-7, is DGGITQSPKYLFRKEGQNVTLSCEQNLNHDAMYWYRQDPGQGLRLIYYSQIVNDFQKGDIAEGYSVSREKKESFPLTVTSAQKNPTAFYLCASSSAPGQGTYEQYFGPGTRLTVT.

This clone was counted only a few times. Compared with germline, one end of the junction differs, possibly owing to a read error. The CDR3 DNA reads TGTGCCAGCAGCTCCAACGAGCAGTACTTC. It translates to CASSSNEQYF. The rearrangement uses TRBV7-9 and TRBJ2-7, with D unresolved. CDR3 length: 10 amino acids. The germline V gene has CDR1 SEHNR and CDR2 FQNEAQ (reference sequence).

The chain uses TRBV6-5 and TRBJ2-1; D tentatively fits TRBD1 or TRBD2 (5 bases each). The CDR3 is 14 amino acids. Germline V gives CDR1 MNHEY, CDR2 SVGAGI. V was pared by 0 bases and J by 9 bases, with 12 bases between. The CDR3 spells CASSYSPGQGEQFF. In DNA form, the CDR3 reads TGTGCCAGCAGTTACTCGCCGGGGCAGGGTGAGCAGTTCTTC.

The rearrangement uses TRBV28 and TRBJ1-1; no clear D. This CDR3 has 16 amino acids. The V and J ends lost 6 bases and 4 bases respectively, with 21 bases between them. Germline V gene sequence: CDR1 MDHEN, CDR2 SYDVKM. This chain's CDR3 is CASSRVWGGLRTEAFF. CDR3 in DNA: TGTGCCAGCAGCCGAGTATGGGGAGGGCTACGCACTGAAGCTTTCTTT.

The chain joins TRBV6-4 to TRBJ1-1, with D possibly matching TRBD1 (5 bases). V was shortened by 3 bases and J by 8 bases, with 31 bases between the two germline ends. The CDR3 has 19 amino acids. Germline lookup yields CDR1 MRHNA and CDR2 SNTAGT. CDR3: CASSELSHIGGGPDGEAFF. DNA of the CDR3: TGTGCCAGCAGTGAACTTTCGCACATCGGGGGAGGGCCTGATGGCGAAGCTTTCTTT.

This clone was observed a handful of times. The V call is TRBV5-1, the J call TRBJ1-5, with a weak D call TRBD1 (5 bases). The germline gives CDR1 SGHRS, CDR2 YFSETQ. Between the trimmed V and J ends, which lost 4 bases and 5 bases, there was a span of 10 bases. The CDR3 has 13 amino acids. DNA of the CDR3: TGCGCCAGCAGCGTGGAGGGGCATCAGCCCCAGCATTTT. Residues: CASSVEGHQPQHF.

The chain links TRBV30 to TRBJ2-3, with TRBD2 identical over 7 bases. Germline trimming cut 4 bases from V and 0 bases from J; bases unmatched to any gene: 7. CDR1 is GTSNPN and CDR2 is SVGIG in the germline V gene (reference sequence). The CDR3 covers 15 residues. CDR3 sequence: CAWISMRESTDTQYF. The CDR3 DNA reads as TGTGCCTGGATTTCGATGCGGGAGAGCACAGATACGCAGTATTTT.